These T cell receptor beta chains were read from a single sample in a study of T cell responses to AZD1222 COVID-19 vaccine. Sequencing was performed with immunoSEQ multiplex PCR; in TCRdb, only in-frame clones are kept and a portion is missing. This table holds 120,000 to 150,000 clones, 92% found once. The material sequenced was peripheral blood, taken on day 0 of AZD1222 vaccination. The receptor source for this set is an adult in good health. Both conserved end residues are part of each CDR3. Fields, in order: clone size, D gene, J gene, V gene, CDR3 DNA, CDR3 protein. D genes are given only for firm matches. Rows give clone size only sometimes, using once, few, many, or a class for an expanded clone.

once,TRBD2,TRBJ2-1,TRBV9,TGTGCCAGCAGCGTAGTACTAGCGGGAGATGAGCAGTTCTTC,CASSVVLAGDEQFF
once,.,TRBJ1-1,TRBV30,TGTGCCTGTTTCGACCCCGTGTACACTGAAGCTTTCTTT,CACFDPVYTEAFF
once,TRBD1,TRBJ1-3,TRBV14,TGTGCCAGCAGCCAAAGACGCTGGGACAGAGCCTCTGGAAACACCATATATTTT,CASSQRRWDRASGNTIYF
.,.,TRBJ2-7,TRBV5-1,TGCGCCAGCAGCTCGGACGGCCATGGGCCTCACGAGCAGTACTTC,CASSSDGHGPHEQYF
.,.,TRBJ2-5,TRBV19,TGTGCCAGTAGACCTACAGGGTGGCAAGAGACCCAGTACTTC,CASRPTGWQETQYF
.,.,TRBJ2-5,TRBV7-2,TGTGCCAGTCGGCCCGCTGGGGGAGAGACCCAGTACTTC,CASRPAGGETQYF
once,.,TRBJ2-7,TRBV7-2,TGTGCCAGCAGCTTAGACGGGATCTACGAGCAGTACTTC,CASSLDGIYEQYF
.,.,TRBJ1-1,TRBV2,TGTGCCAGCAGTGAAGTATTAAGTGTAGGTGAAGCTTTCTTT,CASSEVLSVGEAFF
.,TRBD2,TRBJ2-1,TRBV10-2,TGCGCCAGCCGAGAAGCGGGAGTCAGTGAGCAGTTCTTC,CASREAGVSEQFF
.,TRBD1,TRBJ2-7,TRBV28,TGTGCCAGCAGTCCCGTGGACAGGGACTCCTACGAGCAGTACTTC,CASSPVDRDSYEQYF
.,TRBD1,TRBJ1-1,TRBV9,TGTGCCAGCAGCCCTCTAAGACAGGGTCAGACTGAAGCTTTCTTT,CASSPLRQGQTEAFF
.,TRBD1,TRBJ1-5,TRBV5-5,TGTGCCAGCAGCTCTGGACAGGGCGGTCAGCCCCAGCATTTT,CASSSGQGGQPQHF